A single sample gave rise to the 12 T cell receptor beta chains below, sequenced in a study of cytomegalovirus exposure and HLA in healthy donors. The PCR ran on 60 Vbeta and 13 Jbeta primers. The table came from immunoSEQ multiplex PCR; TCRdb's copy has only in-frame clones and leaves some out. This table holds about 160,000 clones, 60% to 85% found once. The sample taken for sequencing was PBMCs. The receptors shown here come from a woman in her 40s in good health and CMV-seronegative.

The chain uses TRBV19 and TRBJ1-2; D is ambiguous. The V end lost 0 bases, the J end lost 4 bases, and 6 bases lay between the germline ends. The germline gives CDR1 LNHDA, CDR2 SQIVND (reference sequence). The CDR3 covers 13 residues. CDR3 in amino acids: CASSIDGIYGYTF. The CDR3, as DNA: TGTGCCAGTAGTATAGACGGTATCTATGGCTACACCTTC.

The V call is TRBV18, the J call TRBJ2-7; D is possibly TRBD1 (5 bases). Deletions cut 4 bases from V and 0 bases from J, with 13 bases between. The CDR3 totals 15 residues. Germline loops: CDR1 KGHSH, CDR2 LQKENI. DNA for the CDR3: TGTGCCAGCTCACATGAGACAGTAAGCTCCTACGAGCAGTACTTC. It translates to CASSHETVSSYEQYF.

The chain recombines TRBV21-1 with TRBJ1-2. TRBV21-1 has pseudogene status. CDR3 length equals 15 residues. The CDR3 DNA reads as TGTGCCAGCAGCAACGGTCCAGACTCTGGGTGGTGCTACACCTTC. Translated, it gives CASSNGPDSGWCYTF.

V usage is TRBV6-5 and J usage is TRBJ2-7, with TRBD1 matching over 9 bases. CDR3 size: 14 residues. Unmatched junction bases numbered 9, after V lost 5 bases and J lost 7 bases. Germline assignment: CDR1 MNHEY and CDR2 SVGAGI. This CDR3 is CASSLDGTGREQYF. For the CDR3, the DNA is TGTGCCAGCAGTCTCGACGGGACAGGGCGGGAGCAGTACTTC.

The chain uses TRBV4-1 and TRBJ1-2, with D possibly matching TRBD1 (5 bases). The germline V gene encodes CDR1 MGHRA and CDR2 YSYEKL. The germline V and J ends were trimmed by 0 bases and 5 bases, with 22 bases remaining between them. CDR3 length: 18 residues. In DNA form, the CDR3 reads TGCGCCAGCAGCCAAGACGGGGGTCGAAGAGGTGGGTTTTATGGCTACACCTTC. Translation gives CASSQDGGRRGGFYGYTF.

This rearrangement joins TRBV6-4 to TRBJ2-2, with TRBD2 identical over 9 bases. CDR3 length equals 14 residues. The ends lost 8 bases at V and 3 bases at J; junction bases unmatched: 4. Per the germline V gene, CDR1 is MRHNA and CDR2 is SNTAGT. The CDR3 is CASQAGGHTGELFF. DNA of the CDR3: TGTGCCAGCCAAGCGGGGGGACACACCGGGGAGCTGTTTTTT.

This chain connects TRBV27 to TRBJ1-1, with 10 bases matching TRBD1. Looked up from germline, CDR1 is MNHEY and CDR2 is SMNVEV (reference sequence). The V gene end was trimmed by 5 bases and the J gene end by 5 bases; junction bases not matched to a gene: 8. There are 15 residues in the CDR3. CDR3 region: CASSRRGQGPTEAFF. Here the CDR3 DNA reads TGTGCCAGCAGTCGACGGGGACAGGGGCCGACTGAAGCTTTCTTT.

The chain links TRBV5-1 to TRBJ1-2; tentative D call: TRBD1 (5 bases). CDR3 length equals 12 residues. CDR1 and CDR2 (germline): SGHRS, YFSETQ. V was pared by 5 bases and J by 1 base, with 6 bases between. DNA of the CDR3: TGCGCCAGCAGGACAGATAACTATGGCTACACCTTC. Translated: CASRTDNYGYTF.

The V gene is TRBV27, the J gene TRBJ2-3, with 8 bases fitting TRBD1. This CDR3 comprises 15 residues. V dropped 7 bases and J dropped 3; count of bases not matched to a gene: 9. Looked up from germline, CDR1 is MNHEY and CDR2 is SMNVEV (reference sequence). The chain's CDR3 is CASKYGDRSTDTQYF. The CDR3 DNA reads TGTGCCAGCAAGTACGGGGACAGGAGTACAGATACGCAGTATTTT.

In this sample, this clone turned up a few times. The chain employs TRBV25-1 and TRBJ2-5; TRBD2 aligns across 7 bases. CDR3 length: 15 residues. V was pared by 4 bases and J by 2 bases, with 7 bases of the junction left unmatched. In germline, CDR1 is MGHDK, CDR2 SYGVNS. CDR3 region: CASSGGLGPQETQYF. The CDR3 DNA reads as TGTGCCAGCAGTGGAGGACTAGGGCCGCAAGAGACCCAGTACTTC. Supplemented by reference TRBV25-1 and TRBJ2-5, the full variable domain reads EADIYQTPRYLVIGTGKKITLECSQTMGHDKMYWYQQDPGMELHLIHYSYGVNSTEKGDLSSESTVSRIRTEHFPLTLESARPSHTSQYLCASSGGLGPQETQYFGPGTRLLVL.

The chain uses TRBV5-1 and TRBJ2-2, with 10 bases fitting TRBD1. Germline V CDR1 and CDR2: SGHRS, YFSETQ. V trimming: 4 bases; J trimming: 2 bases; junction bases outside the gene matches: 2. CDR3 length: 15 amino acids. The chain's CDR3 is CASSVTGGNTGELFF. The CDR3 DNA reads as TGCGCCAGCAGCGTGACAGGGGGCAACACCGGGGAGCTGTTTTTT.

This chain connects TRBV2 to TRBJ2-7; 10 nucleotides line up with TRBD1. J was trimmed by 4 bases and V by 11 bases; bases with no gene match: 5. The length of the CDR3 is 12 residues. The V gene's germline CDR1 is SNHLY and CDR2 FYNNEI. CDR3 DNA sequence: TGTGCCGGGGGACAGGGGAGGTACGAGCAGTACTTC. This gives the protein CAGGQGRYEQYF.